This T cell receptor beta chain was sequenced in a study of T cell responses to AZD1222 COVID-19 vaccine. Here immunoSEQ multiplex PCR was the method, and the copy in TCRdb shows in-frame clones only, minus some. The table includes 130,000 or so clones, roughly 86% detected once. The CDR3 extends over 11 amino acids. Looked up from germline, CDR1 is SNHLY and CDR2 is FYNNEI. The TCR originated in an adult who received the AZD1222 COVID-19 vaccine. This chain links TRBV2 with TRBJ1-4, with D unclear. Sequencing used peripheral blood, obtained 28 days after the second AZD1222 dose. CDR3 sequence: CAEGTNEKLFF. For the CDR3, the DNA is TGTGCTGAGGGAACTAATGAAAAACTGTTTTTT.